Only a few counts were recorded for the clone carrying this T cell receptor (beta chain). The antigen is undetermined. Primers used in a second PCR of about 7 to 12 cycles were a sample-barcoded 5' primer and a J-beta primer mix. Individual samples furnished no less than 3 million CDR3-containing paired-end reads apiece. In TCRdb, the 5' RACE reads were re-called with MiXCR into one record per CDR3 protein. The sample consists of 1.5 million to 2 million distinct CDR3 sequences, roughly 27% of them appearing once. This entry comes from a study of blood T cells in healthy people across ages. The study, taken as a whole, reports: It was the long-lived donors that had more naive CD4+ cells and higher diversity than aged donors.

The CDR3 covers 15 residues. Trimming cost V 6 bases and J 3 bases; bases outside gene matches: 11. Germline V gene lookup returns CDR1 SGHAT and CDR2 FQNNGV. This chain connects TRBV11-2 to TRBJ2-7; 7 positions agree with TRBD1. The origin of this receptor is a woman younger than 45 in good health. Sequencing was performed on blood. CDR3 amino acids: CASRTLDRALYEQYF. The CDR3 region has the DNA TGTGCCAGCAGAACACTCGACAGGGCACTCTACGAGCAGTACTTC.